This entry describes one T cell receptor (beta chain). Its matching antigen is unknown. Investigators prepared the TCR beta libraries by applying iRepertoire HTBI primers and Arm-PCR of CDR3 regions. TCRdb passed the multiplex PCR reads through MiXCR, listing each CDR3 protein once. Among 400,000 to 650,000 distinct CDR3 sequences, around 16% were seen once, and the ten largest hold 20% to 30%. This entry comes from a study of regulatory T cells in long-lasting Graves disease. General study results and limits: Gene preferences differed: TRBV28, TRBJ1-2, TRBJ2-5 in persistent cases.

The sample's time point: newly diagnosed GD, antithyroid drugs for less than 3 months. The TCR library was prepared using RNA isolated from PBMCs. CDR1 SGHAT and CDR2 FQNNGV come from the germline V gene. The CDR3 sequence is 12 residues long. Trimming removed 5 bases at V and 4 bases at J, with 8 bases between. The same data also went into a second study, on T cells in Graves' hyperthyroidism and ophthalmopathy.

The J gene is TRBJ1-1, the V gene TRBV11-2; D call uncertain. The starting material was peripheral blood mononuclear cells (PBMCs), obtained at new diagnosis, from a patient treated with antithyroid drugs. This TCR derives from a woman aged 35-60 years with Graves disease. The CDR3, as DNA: TGTGCCAGCAGCCTAATAGCCACTGAAGCTTTCTTT. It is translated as CASSLIATEAFF.